The rows below give T cell receptor beta chains drawn from one sample of a study of blood T cell repertoires in COVID-19. Repertoires were generated with immunoSEQ multiplex PCR, while TCRdb's copy carries only in-frame clones and drops some. This table holds over 250,000 clones, about 88% found once. The material sequenced was peripheral blood. The receptors here all came from a man aged 55 to 70 who had recovered from COVID-19. Each CDR3 is given with its conserved first and last residue. The order of the fields is J gene, V gene, clone size, D gene, CDR3 DNA, CDR3 protein. D genes are given only for firm matches. Clone size appears in some rows only: once, few, many, or a class for an expanded clone.

TRBJ2-3	TRBV10-3	-	TRBD2	TGTGCCATCAGTGTCAGACTAGCGGGGGGAACAGGAGATACGCAGTATTTT	CAISVRLAGGTGDTQYF
TRBJ2-5	TRBV7-2	-	-	TGTGCCAGCAGCTTAGCGGGGGGGACATGGGAGACCCAGTACTTC	CASSLAGGTWETQYF
TRBJ2-5	TRBV18	-	-	TGTGCCAGCTCACCAGGGGGCGCGGGAGAGACCCAGTACTTC	CASSPGGAGETQYF
TRBJ1-1	TRBV6-1	once	-	TGTGCCAGCAGTGAAGGGGGTCTGGGGAGGGTTGGAAACACTGAAGCTTTCTTT	CASSEGGLGRVGNTEAFF
TRBJ2-3	TRBV5-6	-	TRBD1	TGTGCCAGCAGCTTAAGACAGGGGGCAGATACGCAGTATTTT	CASSLRQGADTQYF
TRBJ1-2	TRBV5-1	-	TRBD1	TGCGCCAGCAGCCCGGACAGGGGGCGAAATGGCTACACCTTC	CASSPDRGRNGYTF
TRBJ2-2	TRBV7-9	-	-	TGTGCCAGCAGCTTCCCCCAGGGCACCGGGGAGCTGTTTTTT	CASSFPQGTGELFF
TRBJ2-4	TRBV19	-	TRBD2	TGTGCCAGTAGCCGGGACTACCGCCCGGAATTAGCCAAAAACATTCAGTACTTC	CASSRDYRPELAKNIQYF
TRBJ2-2	TRBV6-1	-	-	TGTGCCAGCAGTGAAGCCGGGGAAAACACCGGGGAGCTGTTTTTT	CASSEAGENTGELFF
TRBJ1-2	TRBV2	-	TRBD1	TGTGCCAGCAGTGATGGCCGGGACAGGGATGGCTACACCTTC	CASSDGRDRDGYTF
TRBJ1-4	TRBV9	few	-	TGTGCCAGCAGCGTAGGGCTGGGGGCCCACGAAAAACTGTTTTTT	CASSVGLGAHEKLFF
TRBJ2-7	TRBV9	-	TRBD1	TGTGCCAGCAGCAAGGGGACAGGGGTGTGGGAGCAGTACTTC	CASSKGTGVWEQYF
TRBJ1-4	TRBV3-1/TRBV3-2	-	-	TGTGCCAGCAGCCAAGATCGCAGTTATGAAAAACTGTTTTTT	CASSQDRSYEKLFF
TRBJ2-1	TRBV2	-	TRBD1	TGTGCCAGCACCCACGACAGGGAAGGTGAGCAGTTCTTC	CASTHDREGEQFF
TRBJ1-2	TRBV6-6	-	TRBD1	TGTGCCAGCAGGGCCGGGACAGGGTCTGACTATGGCTACACCTTC	CASRAGTGSDYGYTF
TRBJ2-7	TRBV6-5	-	-	TGTGCCAGCAGTTTACGTAGAAGGGAGGCCTACGAGCAGTACTTC	CASSLRRREAYEQYF
TRBJ2-1	TRBV30	once	TRBD2	TGTGCCTGGAACAACCTAGGGACTAGCGGGGGAGCAGGTGAGCAGTTCTTC	CAWNNLGTSGGAGEQFF
TRBJ2-7	TRBV21-1	-	-	TGTGCCAGCAGCAAAATGTGGTCGGTCAGGGTAAAGGAGCAGTACTTC	CASSKMWSVRVKEQYF
TRBJ1-2	TRBV15	-	TRBD1	TGTGCCACCAGCAGAGATAAACAGGGGAGAGGCTACACCTTC	CATSRDKQGRGYTF
TRBJ2-7	TRBV6-2/TRBV6-3	-	-	TGTGCCAGCAGTTACGGGAGCACCTACGAGCAGTACTTC	CASSYGSTYEQYF
TRBJ2-2	TRBV5-1	-	-	TGCGCCAGCAGCTTACAGGGGAACACCGGGGAGCTGTTTTTT	CASSLQGNTGELFF
TRBJ1-2	TRBV9	-	TRBD1	TGTGCCAGCGACGACAGGGTTCGGGGCTACACCTTC	CASDDRVRGYTF
TRBJ2-7	TRBV3-1/TRBV3-2	-	-	TGTGCCATTTCCGACAGACTCTCCTACGAGCAGTACTTC	CAISDRLSYEQYF
TRBJ1-5	TRBV2	-	-	TGTGCCAGCAGTGTTGGACAGACCAATCAGCCCCAGCATTTT	CASSVGQTNQPQHF
TRBJ2-2	TRBV24-1	-	TRBD1	TGTGCCACCAGTGACCCTCGAGACAGGGTCCGGGAGCTGTTTTTT	CATSDPRDRVRELFF
TRBJ2-7	TRBV13	-	-	TGTGCCAGCAGCTTGGGCGGGTACGAGCAGTACTTC	CASSLGGYEQYF
TRBJ1-2	TRBV25-1	-	-	TGTGCCAGCAGTGAATTGAAGGCAGGGTGGGACTATGGCTACACCTTC	CASSELKAGWDYGYTF
TRBJ2-3	TRBV14	-	TRBD2	TGTGCCAGCAGCCTCCTAGCGGGGCGGGCAGATACGCAGTATTTT	CASSLLAGRADTQYF
TRBJ1-1	TRBV7-9	once	TRBD1	TGTGCCAGCAGCTTAGTGGCAGGGGGCTTCAGCACTGAAGCTTTCTTT	CASSLVAGGFSTEAFF
TRBJ1-2	TRBV27	-	TRBD1	TGTGCCAGCAAAACAGGGGGCCGTGGCTACACCTTC	CASKTGGRGYTF
TRBJ1-2	TRBV18	-	-	TGTGCCAGCTCACCAGGGGCAGGTCCCCTTGGCTACACCTTC	CASSPGAGPLGYTF
TRBJ2-6	TRBV18	-	TRBD1	TGTGCCAGCTCACCGACAGGGGTATCTAACTCTGGGGCCAACGTCCTGACTTTC	CASSPTGVSNSGANVLTF
TRBJ1-1	TRBV20-1	-	-	TGCAGCTCACTCTTGAACACTGAAGCTTTCTTT	CSSLLNTEAFF
TRBJ1-6	TRBV19	-	-	TGTGCCAGTAGTAATCTAATTAATTCACCCCTCCACTTT	CASSNLINSPLHF
TRBJ1-1	TRBV29-1	-	-	TGCAGCGTTGAAGGGGCTGATACTGAAGCTTTCTTT	CSVEGADTEAFF
TRBJ1-2	TRBV6-2/TRBV6-3	-	-	TGTGCCAGCAGCCCCGGCGGGGGGAACTATGGCTACACCTTC	CASSPGGGNYGYTF
TRBJ2-1	TRBV4-2	-	TRBD2	TGTGCCAGCAGCCAAGGGTCCCCCGGACTAGCGGATAGCTCCTACAATGAGCAGTTCTTC	CASSQGSPGLADSSYNEQFF
TRBJ1-2	TRBV24-1	-	-	TGTGCCACCAGTGTCGGTAGTGGCTACACCTTC	CATSVGSGYTF